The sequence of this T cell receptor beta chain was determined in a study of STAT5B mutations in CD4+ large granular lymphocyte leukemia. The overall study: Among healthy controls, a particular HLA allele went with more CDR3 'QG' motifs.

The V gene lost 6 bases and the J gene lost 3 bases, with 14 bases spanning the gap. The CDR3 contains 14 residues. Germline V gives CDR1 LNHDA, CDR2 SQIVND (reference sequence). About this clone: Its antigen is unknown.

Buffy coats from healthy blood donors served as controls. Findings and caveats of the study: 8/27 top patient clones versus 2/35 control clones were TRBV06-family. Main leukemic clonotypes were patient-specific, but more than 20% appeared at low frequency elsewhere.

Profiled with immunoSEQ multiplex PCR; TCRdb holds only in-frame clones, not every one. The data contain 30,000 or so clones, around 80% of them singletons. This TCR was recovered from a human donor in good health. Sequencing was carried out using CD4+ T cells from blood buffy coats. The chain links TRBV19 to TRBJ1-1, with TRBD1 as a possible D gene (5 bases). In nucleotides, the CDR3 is TGTGCCAGTAGCCGGGACGCTATCGACACTGAAGCTTTCTTT. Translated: CASSRDAIDTEAFF. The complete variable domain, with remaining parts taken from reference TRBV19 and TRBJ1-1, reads DGGITQSPKYLFRKEGQNVTLSCEQNLNHDAMYWYRQDPGQGLRLIYYSQIVNDFQKGDIAEGYSVSREKKESFPLTVTSAQKNPTAFYLCASSRDAIDTEAFFGQGTRLTVV.